This entry concerns a single T cell receptor (beta chain). This clonotype was seen a handful of times. This clone's antigen is unknown. The junction does not match germline at one end; this may be a read error. This specimen belongs to a study. For sequencing, an Illumina MiSeq was employed. Using fastp trimming at Q25 and MiXCR clonotype assembly, TCRdb reanalyzed the public sequencing data and kept in-frame beta chains. For every CDR3 protein sequence, its rows merge into one entry that carries the most common genes and DNA. This sample comprises approximately 4,200 distinct CDR3 sequences, 7% to 9% of them detected only once. The ten largest clones capture 8% to 9.5% of the sample. The CDR1 and CDR2 encoded by the germline V gene are SNHLY and FYNNEI. CDR3 length: 10 amino acids, cysteine to phenylalanine. CDR3 DNA only is kept here, 30 bases in frame from base 1.

Sequencing was performed on CD4+ T cells from synovial fluid. The chain links TRBV2 with TRBJ2-7; the central 8 bases match TRBD1. The receptor was isolated from a human donor with rheumatoid arthritis. The base sequence is TGTGCCAGCAGTCTGGACAGGGTCCTTTTC. It specifies CASSLDRVLF.